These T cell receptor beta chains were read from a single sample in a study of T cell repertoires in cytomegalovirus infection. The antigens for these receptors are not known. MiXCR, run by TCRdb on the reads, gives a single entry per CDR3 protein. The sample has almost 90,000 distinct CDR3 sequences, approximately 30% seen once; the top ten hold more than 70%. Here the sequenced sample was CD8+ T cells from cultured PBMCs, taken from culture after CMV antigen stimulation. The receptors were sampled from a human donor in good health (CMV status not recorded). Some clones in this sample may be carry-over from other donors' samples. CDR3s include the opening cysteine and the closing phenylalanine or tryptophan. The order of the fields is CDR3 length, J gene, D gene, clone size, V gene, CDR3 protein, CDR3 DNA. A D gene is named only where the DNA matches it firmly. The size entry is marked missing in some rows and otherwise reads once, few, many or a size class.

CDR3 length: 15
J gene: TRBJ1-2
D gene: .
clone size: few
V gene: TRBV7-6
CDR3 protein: CASSLAGASNYGYTF
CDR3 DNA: TGTGCCAGCAGCTTAGCAGGGGCTAGCAACTATGGCTACACCTTC

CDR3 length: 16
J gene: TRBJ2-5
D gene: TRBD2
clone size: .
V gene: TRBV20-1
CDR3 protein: CSAIPSVAGVQETQYF
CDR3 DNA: TGCAGTGCTATCCCATCGGTAGCGGGGGTCCAAGAGACCCAGTACTTC

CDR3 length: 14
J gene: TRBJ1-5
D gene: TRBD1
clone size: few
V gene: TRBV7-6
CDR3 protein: CASSLTTGDQPQHF
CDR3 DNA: TGTGCCAGCAGCTTAACGACAGGGGATCAGCCCCAGCATTTT

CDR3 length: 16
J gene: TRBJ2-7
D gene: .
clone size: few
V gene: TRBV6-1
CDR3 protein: CASSEGIRGVTYEQYF
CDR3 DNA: TGTGCCAGCAGTGAAGGAATCAGGGGGGTGACCTACGAGCAGTACTTC

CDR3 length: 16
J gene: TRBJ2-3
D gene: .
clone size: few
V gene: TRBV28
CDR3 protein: CASSLRVASGADTQYF
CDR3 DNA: TGTGCCAGCAGTTTAAGGGTGGCTAGTGGCGCAGATACGCAGTATTTT

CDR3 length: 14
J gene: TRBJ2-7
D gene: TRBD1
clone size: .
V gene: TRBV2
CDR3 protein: CASQTGTGTYEQYF
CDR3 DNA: TGTGCCAGCCAAACCGGGACAGGGACCTACGAGCAGTACTTC

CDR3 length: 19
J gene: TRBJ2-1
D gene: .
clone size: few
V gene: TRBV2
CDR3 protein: CASLRWGRDVPTAGNEQFF
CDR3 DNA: TGTGCCAGCCTCCGATGGGGCCGGGACGTACCTACGGCGGGCAATGAGCAGTTCTTC

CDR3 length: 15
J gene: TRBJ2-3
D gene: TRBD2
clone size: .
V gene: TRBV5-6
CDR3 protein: CASSAGGAGTDTQYF
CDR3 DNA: TGTGCCAGCAGCGCCGGGGGGGCCGGGACAGATACGCAGTATTTT

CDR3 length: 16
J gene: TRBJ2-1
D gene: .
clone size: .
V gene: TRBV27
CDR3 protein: CASSATLGSSYNEQFF
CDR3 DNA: TGTGCCAGCAGTGCCACCCTAGGGAGCTCCTACAATGAGCAGTTCTTC

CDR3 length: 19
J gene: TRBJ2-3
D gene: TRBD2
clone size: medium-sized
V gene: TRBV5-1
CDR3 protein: CASSSSEDAPGLATDTQYF
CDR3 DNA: TGCGCCAGCAGCTCGTCTGAGGACGCTCCGGGACTAGCGACAGATACGCAGTATTTT

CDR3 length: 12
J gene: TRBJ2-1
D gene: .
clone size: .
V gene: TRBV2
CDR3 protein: CASGRLRNEQFF
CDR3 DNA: TGTGCCAGCGGACGCCTTCGAAATGAGCAGTTCTTC

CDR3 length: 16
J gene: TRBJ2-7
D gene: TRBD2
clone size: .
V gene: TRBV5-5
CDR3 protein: CASSTQWSGETYEQYF
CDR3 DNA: TGTGCCAGCAGTACCCAGTGGAGCGGGGAAACCTACGAGCAGTACTTC

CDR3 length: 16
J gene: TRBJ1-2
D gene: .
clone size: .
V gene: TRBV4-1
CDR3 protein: CASSQITRPDNYGYTF
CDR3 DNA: TGCGCCAGCAGCCAAATCACCAGGCCTGATAACTATGGCTACACCTTC

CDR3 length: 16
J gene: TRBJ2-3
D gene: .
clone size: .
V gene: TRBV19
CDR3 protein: CASSIMTASSTDTQYF
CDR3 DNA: TGTGCCAGTAGTATAATGACAGCCTCTAGCACAGATACGCAGTATTTT

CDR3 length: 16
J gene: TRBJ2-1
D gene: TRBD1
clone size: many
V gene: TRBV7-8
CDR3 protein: CASSSTGQGSYNEQFF
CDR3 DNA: TGTGCCAGCAGTTCGACGGGACAGGGGTCCTACAATGAGCAGTTCTTC

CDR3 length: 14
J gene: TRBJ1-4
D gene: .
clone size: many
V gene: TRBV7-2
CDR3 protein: CASSQSLGDEKLFF
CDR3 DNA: TGTGCCAGCAGCCAGAGCTTGGGGGATGAAAAACTGTTTTTT

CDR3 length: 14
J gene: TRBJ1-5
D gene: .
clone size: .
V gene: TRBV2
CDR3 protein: CASSERGVGQPQHF
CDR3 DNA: TGTGCCAGCAGTGAAAGAGGGGTGGGGCAGCCCCAGCATTTT

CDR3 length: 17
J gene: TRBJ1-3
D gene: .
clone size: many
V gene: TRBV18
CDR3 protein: CASSPLRDGDSGNTIYF
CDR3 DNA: TGTGCCAGCTCACCACTACGGGACGGCGACTCTGGAAACACCATATATTTT

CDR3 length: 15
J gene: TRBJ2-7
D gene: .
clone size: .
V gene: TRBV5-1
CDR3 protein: CASSLWGIDSYEQYF
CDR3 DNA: TGCGCCAGCAGCCTGTGGGGGATTGACTCCTACGAGCAGTACTTC

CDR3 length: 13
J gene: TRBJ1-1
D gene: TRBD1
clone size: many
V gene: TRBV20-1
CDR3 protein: CSAEGQWNTEAFF
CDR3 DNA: TGCAGTGCCGAGGGACAGTGGAACACTGAAGCTTTCTTT

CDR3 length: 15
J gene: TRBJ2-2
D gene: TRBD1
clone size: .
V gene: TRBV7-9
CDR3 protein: CASSLGQAYTGELFF
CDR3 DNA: TGTGCCAGCAGCCTGGGACAGGCCTACACCGGGGAGCTGTTTTTT

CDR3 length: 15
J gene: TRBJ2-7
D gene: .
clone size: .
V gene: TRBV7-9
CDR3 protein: CASSLGWTERYEQYF
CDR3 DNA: TGTGCCAGCAGCTTAGGGTGGACGGAACGTTACGAGCAGTACTTC

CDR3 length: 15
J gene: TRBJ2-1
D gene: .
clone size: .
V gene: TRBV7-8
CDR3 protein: CASLRRDSPYNEQFF
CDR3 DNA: TGTGCCAGCCTCCGGAGGGACAGCCCCTACAATGAGCAGTTCTTC

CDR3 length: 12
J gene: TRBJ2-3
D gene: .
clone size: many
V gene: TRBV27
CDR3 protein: CASSPTLDTQYF
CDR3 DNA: TGTGCCAGCAGTCCTACCCTCGATACGCAGTATTTT

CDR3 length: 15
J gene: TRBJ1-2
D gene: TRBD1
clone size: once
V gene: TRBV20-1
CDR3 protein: CSARARGTGGQGYTF
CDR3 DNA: TGCAGTGCTAGAGCCCGAGGGACAGGGGGCCAAGGCTACACCTTC

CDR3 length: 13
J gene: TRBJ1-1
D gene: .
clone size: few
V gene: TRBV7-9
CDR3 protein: CASSMVGGTEAFF
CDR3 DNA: TGTGCCAGCAGCATGGTAGGCGGCACTGAAGCTTTCTTT

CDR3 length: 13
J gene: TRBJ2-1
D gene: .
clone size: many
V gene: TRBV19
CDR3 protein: CASSKVAGNEQFF
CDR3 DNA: TGTGCCAGTAGTAAGGTTGCGGGAAATGAGCAGTTCTTC

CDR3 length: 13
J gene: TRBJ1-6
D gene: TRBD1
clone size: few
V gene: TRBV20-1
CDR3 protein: CSAQGDSGSPLHF
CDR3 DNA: TGCAGTGCCCAGGGGGACTCTGGGTCACCCCTCCACTTT

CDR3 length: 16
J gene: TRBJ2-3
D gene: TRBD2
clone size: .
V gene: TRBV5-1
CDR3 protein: CASSPGWGLETDTQYF
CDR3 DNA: TGCGCCAGCAGCCCTGGTTGGGGACTAGAAACAGATACGCAGTATTTT

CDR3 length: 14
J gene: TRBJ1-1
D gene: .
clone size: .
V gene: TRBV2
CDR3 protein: CASSEVAWGIEAFF
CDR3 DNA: TGTGCCAGCAGTGAAGTTGCGTGGGGGATTGAAGCTTTCTTT

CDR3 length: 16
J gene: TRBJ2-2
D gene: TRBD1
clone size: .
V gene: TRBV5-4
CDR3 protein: CASSALGTGGSGELFF
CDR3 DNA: TGTGCCAGCAGCGCGTTGGGGACAGGGGGCTCCGGGGAGCTGTTTTTT

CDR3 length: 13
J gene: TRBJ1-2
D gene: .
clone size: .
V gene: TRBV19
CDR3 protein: CASSIGTEYGYTF
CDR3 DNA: TGTGCCAGTAGTATCGGGACTGAGTATGGCTACACCTTC

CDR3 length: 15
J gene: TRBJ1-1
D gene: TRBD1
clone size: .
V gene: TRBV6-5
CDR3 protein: CASSYGDREYTEAFF
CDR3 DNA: TGTGCCAGCAGTTACGGGGACAGGGAATACACTGAAGCTTTCTTT

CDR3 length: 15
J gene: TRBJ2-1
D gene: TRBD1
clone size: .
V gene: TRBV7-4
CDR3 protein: CASSLVQGQGAEQFF
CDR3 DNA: TGTGCCAGCAGCTTAGTACAGGGACAGGGGGCGGAGCAGTTCTTC

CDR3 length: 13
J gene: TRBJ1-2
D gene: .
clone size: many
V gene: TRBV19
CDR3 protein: CASRNDRNYGYTF
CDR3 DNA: TGTGCCAGTAGGAATGACAGAAACTATGGCTACACCTTC

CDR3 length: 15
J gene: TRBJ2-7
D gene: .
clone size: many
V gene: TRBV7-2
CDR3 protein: CASSLGGVYSYEQYF
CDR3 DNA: TGTGCCAGCAGCTTAGGCGGGGTATACTCCTACGAGCAGTACTTC

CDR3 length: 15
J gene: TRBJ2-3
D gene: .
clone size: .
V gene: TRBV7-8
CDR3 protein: CASRPKKGSPDTQYF
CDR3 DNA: TGTGCCAGCAGACCAAAGAAGGGTAGCCCAGATACGCAGTATTTT

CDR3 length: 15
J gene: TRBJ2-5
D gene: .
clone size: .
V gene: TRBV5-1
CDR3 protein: CASSSDGGSGETQYF
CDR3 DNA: TGCGCCAGCAGCTCGGACGGAGGGTCGGGAGAGACCCAGTACTTC

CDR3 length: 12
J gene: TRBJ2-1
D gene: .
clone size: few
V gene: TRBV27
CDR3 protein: CASSPSPLEQFF
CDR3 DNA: TGTGCCAGCAGTCCCAGTCCCCTCGAGCAGTTCTTC

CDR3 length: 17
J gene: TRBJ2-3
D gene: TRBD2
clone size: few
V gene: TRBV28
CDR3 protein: CASSLLLLAGGADTQYF
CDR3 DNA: TGTGCCAGCAGTTTATTACTGCTAGCGGGGGGGGCAGATACGCAGTATTTT

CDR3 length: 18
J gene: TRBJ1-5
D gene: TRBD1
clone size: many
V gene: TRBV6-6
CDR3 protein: CASSYSGTGTMSNQPQHF
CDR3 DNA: TGTGCCAGCAGTTACTCCGGGACAGGGACTATGAGCAATCAGCCCCAGCATTTT

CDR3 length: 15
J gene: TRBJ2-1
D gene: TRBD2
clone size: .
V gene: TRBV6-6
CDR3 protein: CATTTKRGAYNEQFF
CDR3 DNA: TGTGCCACCACGACCAAGCGGGGGGCATACAATGAGCAGTTCTTC

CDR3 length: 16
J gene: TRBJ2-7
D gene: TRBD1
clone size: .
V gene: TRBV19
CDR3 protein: CASSPGTGLSSYEQYF
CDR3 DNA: TGTGCCAGTAGTCCAGGGACAGGGTTAAGCTCCTACGAGCAGTACTTC

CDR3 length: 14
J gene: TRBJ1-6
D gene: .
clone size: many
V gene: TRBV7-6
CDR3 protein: CASSSASYNSPLHF
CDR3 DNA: TGTGCCAGCAGCTCCGCCTCCTATAATTCACCCCTCCACTTT

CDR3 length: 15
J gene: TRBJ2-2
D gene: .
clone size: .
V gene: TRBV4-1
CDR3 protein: CASSQDPGSSGELFF
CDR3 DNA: TGCGCCAGCAGCCAAGATCCAGGGTCTTCCGGGGAGCTGTTTTTT

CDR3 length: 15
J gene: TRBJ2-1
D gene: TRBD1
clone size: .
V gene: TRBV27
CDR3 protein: CASTYGTDSYNEQFF
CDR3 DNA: TGTGCCAGCACCTACGGGACAGACTCCTACAATGAGCAGTTCTTC

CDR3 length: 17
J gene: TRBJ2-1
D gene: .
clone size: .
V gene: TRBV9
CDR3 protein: CASSVEVAESSYNEQFF
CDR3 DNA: TGTGCCAGCAGCGTAGAGGTAGCTGAGAGCTCCTACAATGAGCAGTTCTTC

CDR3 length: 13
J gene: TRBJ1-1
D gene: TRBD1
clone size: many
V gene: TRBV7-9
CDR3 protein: CATRDRVNTEAFF
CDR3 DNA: TGTGCCACTAGGGACAGGGTGAACACTGAAGCTTTCTTT

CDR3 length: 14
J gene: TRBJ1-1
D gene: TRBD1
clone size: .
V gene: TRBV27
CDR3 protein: CASSLSQGGAEAFF
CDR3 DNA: TGTGCCAGCAGTTTATCGCAGGGGGGCGCTGAAGCTTTCTTT

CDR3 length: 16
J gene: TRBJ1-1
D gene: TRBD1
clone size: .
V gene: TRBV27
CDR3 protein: CASSLTWDRTNTEAFF
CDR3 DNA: TGTGCCAGCAGTTTAACTTGGGACAGGACGAACACTGAAGCTTTCTTT

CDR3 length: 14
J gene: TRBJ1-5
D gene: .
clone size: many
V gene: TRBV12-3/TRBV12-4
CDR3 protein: CASSPDSSNQPQHF
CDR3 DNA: TGTGCCAGCAGTCCCGACAGTAGCAATCAGCCCCAGCATTTT